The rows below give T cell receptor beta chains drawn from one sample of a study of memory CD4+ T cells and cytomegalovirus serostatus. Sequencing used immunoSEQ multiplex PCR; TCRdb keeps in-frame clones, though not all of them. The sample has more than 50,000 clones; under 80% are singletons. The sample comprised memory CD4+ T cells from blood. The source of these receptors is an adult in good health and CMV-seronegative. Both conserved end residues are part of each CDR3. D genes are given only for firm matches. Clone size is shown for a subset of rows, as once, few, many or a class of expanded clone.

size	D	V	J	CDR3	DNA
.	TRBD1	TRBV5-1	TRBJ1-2	CASSWDRDGYTF	TGCGCCAGCAGCTGGGACAGGGATGGCTACACCTTC
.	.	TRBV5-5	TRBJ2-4	CASTPIPKNIQYF	TGTGCCAGCACCCCGATCCCGAAAAACATTCAGTACTTC
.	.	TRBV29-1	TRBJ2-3	CSSQPRGTDTQYF	TGCAGCTCCCAGCCCCGGGGCACAGATACGCAGTATTTT
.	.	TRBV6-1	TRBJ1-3	CASSESNRRNTIYF	TGTGCCAGCAGTGAATCGAACAGGCGAAACACCATATATTTT
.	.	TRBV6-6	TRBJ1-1	CASSYRHTMNTEAFF	TGTGCCAGCAGTTATCGACACACCATGAACACTGAAGCTTTCTTT
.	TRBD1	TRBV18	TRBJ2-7	CASSPGTGVVEQYF	TGTGCCAGCTCACCAGGGACAGGGGTTGTGGAGCAGTACTTC
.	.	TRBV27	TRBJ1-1	CASSFQGGYTEAFF	TGTGCCAGCAGTTTTCAGGGAGGATACACTGAAGCTTTCTTT
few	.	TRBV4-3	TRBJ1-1	CASSQTRATEAFF	TGCGCCAGCAGCCAAACCAGGGCCACTGAAGCTTTCTTT
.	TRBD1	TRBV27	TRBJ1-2	CASRQPGQGLDYGYTF	TGTGCCAGCAGGCAACCGGGACAGGGTCTAGACTATGGCTACACCTTC
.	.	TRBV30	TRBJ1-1	CAWGKQLNTEAFF	TGTGCCTGGGGGAAACAGCTGAACACTGAAGCTTTCTTT
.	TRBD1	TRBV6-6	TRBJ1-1	CASSYSTSGGGSAFF	TGTGCCAGCAGTTACTCGACCTCAGGGGGCGGGTCAGCTTTCTTT
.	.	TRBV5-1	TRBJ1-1	CASTPGTVMNTEAFF	TGCGCCAGCACCCCGGGGACGGTGATGAACACTGAAGCTTTCTTT
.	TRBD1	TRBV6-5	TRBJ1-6	CASSAAGTDNSPLHF	TGTGCCAGCAGTGCCGCCGGGACAGACAATTCACCCCTCCACTTT
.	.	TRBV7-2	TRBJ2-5	CASSLGQLETQYF	TGTGCCAGCAGCTTAGGTCAGTTGGAGACCCAGTACTTC
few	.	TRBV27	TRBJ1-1	CASSLRIGGTEAFF	TGTGCCAGCAGTTTGCGGATCGGAGGCACTGAAGCTTTCTTT
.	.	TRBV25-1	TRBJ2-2	CASSDGAEGTGELFF	TGTGCCAGCAGTGATGGGGCGGAGGGGACCGGGGAGCTGTTTTTT
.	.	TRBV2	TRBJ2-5	CASSRRLGGGETQYF	TGTGCCAGCAGCCGGCGGTTAGGGGGAGGAGAGACCCAGTACTTC
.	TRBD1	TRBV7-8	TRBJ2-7	CASSPLLGTGGKYEQYF	TGTGCCAGCAGCCCATTGCTAGGGACAGGGGGCAAATACGAGCAGTACTTC
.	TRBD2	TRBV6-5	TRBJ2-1	CASRPSGGFGEQFF	TGTGCCAGCAGACCGAGCGGGGGGTTTGGGGAGCAGTTCTTC
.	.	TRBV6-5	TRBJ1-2	CASSYSGDHYGYTF	TGTGCCAGCAGTTACTCAGGGGACCACTATGGCTACACCTTC
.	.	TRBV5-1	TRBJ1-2	CASSLAMVGYTF	TGCGCCAGCAGCTTGGCGATGGTTGGCTACACCTTC
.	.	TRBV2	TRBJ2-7	CASSKVAPTYEQYF	TGTGCCAGCAGCAAGGTAGCTCCCACCTACGAGCAGTACTTC
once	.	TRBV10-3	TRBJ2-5	CAISWAQGETQYF	TGTGCCATCAGTTGGGCACAGGGTGAGACCCAGTACTTC
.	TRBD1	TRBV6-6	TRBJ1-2	CASSSIDRGNYGYTF	TGTGCCAGCAGCTCCATCGACAGGGGCAACTATGGCTACACCTTC
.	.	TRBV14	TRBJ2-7	CASSLGRGSVYEQYF	TGTGCCAGCAGCCTAGGCCGGGGTAGCGTTTACGAGCAGTACTTC
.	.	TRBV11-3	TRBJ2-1	CASSGRVTEYNEQFF	TGTGCCAGCAGCGGAAGGGTGACGGAATACAATGAGCAGTTCTTC
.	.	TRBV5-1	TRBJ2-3	CASSLRGVLTDTQYF	TGCGCCAGCAGCTTGAGGGGGGTCCTGACAGATACGCAGTATTTT
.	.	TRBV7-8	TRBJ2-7	CASSPLASAYEQYF	TGTGCCAGCAGCCCCTTGGCCAGCGCATACGAGCAGTACTTC
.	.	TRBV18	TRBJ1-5	CASSDSPNQPQHF	TGTGCCAGCTCTGACAGCCCTAATCAGCCCCAGCATTTT
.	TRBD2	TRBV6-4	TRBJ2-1	CASSFEAGGFYNEQFF	TGTGCCAGCAGTTTTGAGGCGGGGGGCTTCTACAATGAGCAGTTCTTC
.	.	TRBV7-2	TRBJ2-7	CASSIPPSYEQYF	TGTGCCAGCAGCATTCCGCCAAGCTACGAGCAGTACTTC
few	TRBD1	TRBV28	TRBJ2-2	CASRDRVLGGELFF	TGTGCCAGCAGAGACAGGGTCCTAGGCGGGGAGCTGTTTTTT
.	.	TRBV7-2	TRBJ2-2	CASSPGTTGELFF	TGTGCCAGCAGCCCCGGGACCACCGGGGAGCTGTTTTTT
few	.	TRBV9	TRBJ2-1	CASSVGGTYNEQFF	TGTGCCAGCAGCGTAGGGGGAACCTACAATGAGCAGTTCTTC
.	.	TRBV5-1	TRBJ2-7	CASSKGQAYSYEQYF	TGCGCCAGCAGCAAAGGACAAGCTTACTCCTACGAGCAGTACTTC
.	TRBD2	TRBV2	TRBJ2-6	CASGWTSSGANVLTF	TGTGCCAGCGGTTGGACTAGCTCTGGGGCCAACGTCCTGACTTTC
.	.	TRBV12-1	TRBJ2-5	CASSHPTGVMLAGVGGAETQYF	TGTGCCAGCAGCCACCCCACAGGTGTTATGCTAGCGGGGGTGGGTGGGGCGGAGACCCAGTACTTC
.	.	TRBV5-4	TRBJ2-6	CASSSGGSGANVLTF	TGTGCCAGCAGCTCCGGGGGATCAGGGGCCAACGTCCTGACTTTC
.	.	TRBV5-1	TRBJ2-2	CASSLGRNTGELFF	TGCGCCAGCAGCTTGGGCAGAAATACCGGGGAGCTGTTTTTT
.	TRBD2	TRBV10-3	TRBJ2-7	CAIAYPGGYEQYF	TGTGCCATCGCGTACCCGGGGGGCTACGAGCAGTACTTC
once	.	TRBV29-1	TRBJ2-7	CSVERHRGDEQYF	TGCAGCGTTGAAAGGCACAGAGGGGACGAGCAGTACTTC
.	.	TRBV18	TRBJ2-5	CASSPTPMALQYF	TGTGCCAGCTCACCAACCCCCATGGCCCTGCAGTACTTC
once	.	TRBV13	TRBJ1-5	CASSSGDQPQHF	TGTGCCAGCAGCTCTGGGGATCAGCCCCAGCATTTT